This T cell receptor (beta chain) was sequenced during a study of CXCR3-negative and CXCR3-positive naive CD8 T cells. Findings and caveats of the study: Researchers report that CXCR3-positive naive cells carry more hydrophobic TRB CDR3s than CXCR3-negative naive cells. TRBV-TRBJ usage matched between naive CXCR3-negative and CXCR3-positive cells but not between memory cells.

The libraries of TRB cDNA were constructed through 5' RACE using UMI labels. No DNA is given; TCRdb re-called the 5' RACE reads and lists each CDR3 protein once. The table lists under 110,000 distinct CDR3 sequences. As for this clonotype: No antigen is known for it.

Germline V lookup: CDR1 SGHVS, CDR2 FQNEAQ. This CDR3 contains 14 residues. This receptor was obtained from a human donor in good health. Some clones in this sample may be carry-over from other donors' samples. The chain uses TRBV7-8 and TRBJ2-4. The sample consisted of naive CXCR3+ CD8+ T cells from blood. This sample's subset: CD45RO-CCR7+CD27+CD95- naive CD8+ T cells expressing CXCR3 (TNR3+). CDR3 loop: CASSLDVIQNIQYF.